The clone carrying this T cell receptor beta chain was observed at least ten times. Its target is not known. TCR beta CDR3 regions were amplified from RNA. Using the HTBI primer set, a first-round RT-PCR was run on the TCR CDR3. TCRdb processed the multiplex PCR reads anew with MiXCR; each CDR3 protein has one entry. The table records 250,000 to 350,000 distinct CDR3 sequences, about a sixth of them present only once. The data were obtained in a study of T cells in Graves' hyperthyroidism and ophthalmopathy. Across the whole study: The blood sample was taken at first diagnosis, before treatment began.

The germline V gene encodes CDR1 SGHRS and CDR2 YFSETQ. The ends lost 0 bases at V and 7 bases at J; junction bases unmatched: 4. This CDR3 region has 15 residues. Overall study findings and caveats: Most clonotypes expanded in thyroid above 0.001 were likewise present in blood.

This sequence was found in an older woman with Graves' ophthalmopathy. Sequencing input: blood. This chain links TRBV5-1 with TRBJ2-1, with TRBD1 matching over 10 bases. The CDR3 loop reads CASSLEGQGRNEQFF. Written as DNA, the CDR3 is TGCGCCAGCAGCTTGGAGGGACAGGGGAGAAATGAGCAGTTCTTC.